This T cell receptor beta chain was found in a study of Graves' ophthalmopathy and Graves' hyperthyroidism. This clonotype was counted at least ten times. The antigen remains undetermined. Germline V gene sequence: CDR1 SEHNR, CDR2 FQNEAQ (reference sequence). The CDR3 has 13 residues. V lost 5 bases, J lost 3 bases, and 10 bases lay in between. A roughly 9.3 ml volume of fresh peripheral blood provided the PBMCs. TCR beta CDR3 amplification used RNA transcripts. Following a first-round RT-PCR that used HTBI primers, a second-round multiplex PCR was carried out. TCRdb fed the multiplex PCR reads into MiXCR, producing one record per CDR3 protein. The sample consists of roughly 500,000 distinct CDR3 sequences, around 14% of them appearing once. Study-wide results and caveats: Using 13 signatures, a model distinguished ophthalmopathy from stable hyperthyroidism, reaching around 86% sensitivity and 70% to 83% specificity. A majority of expanded thyroid clonotypes exceeding 0.001 frequency were likewise present in blood.

The specimen was blood. The chain recombines TRBV7-9 with TRBJ1-1; D not resolved. The TCR originated in a woman in her 30s with Graves' ophthalmopathy. CDR3 loop: CASSTHWDTEAFF. The CDR3 DNA follows: TGTGCCAGCAGCACTCACTGGGACACTGAAGCTTTCTTT.